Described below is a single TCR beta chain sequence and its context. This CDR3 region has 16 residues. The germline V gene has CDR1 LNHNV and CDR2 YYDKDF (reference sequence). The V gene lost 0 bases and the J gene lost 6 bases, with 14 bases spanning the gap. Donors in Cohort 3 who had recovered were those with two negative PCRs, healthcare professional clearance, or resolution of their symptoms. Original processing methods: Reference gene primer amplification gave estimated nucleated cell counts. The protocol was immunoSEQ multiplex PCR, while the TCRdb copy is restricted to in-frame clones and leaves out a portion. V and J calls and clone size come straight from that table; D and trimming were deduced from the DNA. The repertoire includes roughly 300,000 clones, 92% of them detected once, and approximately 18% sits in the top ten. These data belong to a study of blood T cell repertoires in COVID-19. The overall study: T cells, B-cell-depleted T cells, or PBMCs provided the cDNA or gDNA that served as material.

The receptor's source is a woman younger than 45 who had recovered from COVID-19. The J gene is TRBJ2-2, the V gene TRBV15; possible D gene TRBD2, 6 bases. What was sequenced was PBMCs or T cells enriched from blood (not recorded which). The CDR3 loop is CATSRDGAGWSGELFF. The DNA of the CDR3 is TGTGCCACCAGCAGAGATGGGGCGGGATGGTCCGGGGAGCTGTTTTTT.